The source of this TCR beta chain is a study of T cells after yellow fever vaccination. Trimming pared 0 bases from V and 0 bases from J, leaving 9 bases between. The length of the CDR3 is 15 residues. Per germline, CDR1 SGDLS and CDR2 YYNGEE. Broader study findings: Reappearance after the booster was seen for most primary-vaccination clones, at roughly 96% CD4 and around 88% CD8. Abundant contaminating clonotypes from the bulk population could appear in FACS-sorted repertoires.

This clonotype turned up a few times. Its antigen is not known. TCRdb independently ran MiXCR on the 5' RACE reads; one entry per CDR3 protein. The repertoire includes 620,000 or so distinct CDR3 sequences, more than 9% of them detected once, and about 15% sits in the top ten. The TCR was taken from a man aged 25-40 years who received the YFV17D yellow fever vaccine. The chain employs TRBV9 and TRBJ2-5; D might be TRBD2 (5 bases). The sequencing here drew on PBMCs, taken on the day of the yellow fever booster vaccination. The CDR3 sequence is CASSVVGGYQETQYF. The CDR3 DNA reads TGTGCCAGCAGCGTAGTTGGCGGGTACCAAGAGACCCAGTACTTC.